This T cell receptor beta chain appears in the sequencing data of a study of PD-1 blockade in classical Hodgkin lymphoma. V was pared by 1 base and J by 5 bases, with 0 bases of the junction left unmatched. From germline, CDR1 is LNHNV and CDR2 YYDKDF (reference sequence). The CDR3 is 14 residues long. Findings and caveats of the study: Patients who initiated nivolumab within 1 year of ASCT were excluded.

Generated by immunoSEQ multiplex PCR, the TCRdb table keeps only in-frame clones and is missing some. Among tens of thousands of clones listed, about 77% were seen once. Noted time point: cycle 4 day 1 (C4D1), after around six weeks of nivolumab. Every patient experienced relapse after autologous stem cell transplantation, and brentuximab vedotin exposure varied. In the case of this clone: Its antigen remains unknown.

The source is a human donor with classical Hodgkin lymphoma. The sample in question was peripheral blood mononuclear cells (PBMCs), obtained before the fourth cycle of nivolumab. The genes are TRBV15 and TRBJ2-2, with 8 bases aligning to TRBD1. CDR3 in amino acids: CATSRGQGTGELFF. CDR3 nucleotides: TGTGCCACCAGCAGAGGACAGGGGACCGGGGAGCTGTTTTTT. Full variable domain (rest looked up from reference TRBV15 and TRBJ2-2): DAMVIQNPRYQVTQFGKPVTLSCSQTLNHNVMYWYQQKSSQAPKLLFHYYDKDFNNEADTPDNFQSRRPNTSFCFLDIRSPGLGDTAMYLCATSRGQGTGELFFGEGSRLTVL.